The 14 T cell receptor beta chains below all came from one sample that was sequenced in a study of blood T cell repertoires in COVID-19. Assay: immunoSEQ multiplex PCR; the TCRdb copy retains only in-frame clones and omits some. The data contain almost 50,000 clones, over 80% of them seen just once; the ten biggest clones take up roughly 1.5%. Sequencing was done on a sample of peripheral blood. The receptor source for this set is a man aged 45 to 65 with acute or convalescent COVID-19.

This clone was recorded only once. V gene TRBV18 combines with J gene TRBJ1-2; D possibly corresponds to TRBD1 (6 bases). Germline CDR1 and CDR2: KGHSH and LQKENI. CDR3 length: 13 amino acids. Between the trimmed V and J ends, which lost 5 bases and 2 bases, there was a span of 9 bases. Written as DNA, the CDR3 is TGTGCCAGCTCAAGGGACACAAACTATGGCTACACCTTC. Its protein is CASSRDTNYGYTF.

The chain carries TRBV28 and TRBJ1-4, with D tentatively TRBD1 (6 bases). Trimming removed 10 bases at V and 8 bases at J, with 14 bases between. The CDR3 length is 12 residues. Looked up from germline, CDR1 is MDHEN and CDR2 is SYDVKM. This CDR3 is CAIRQVQEKLFF. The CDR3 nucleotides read TGTGCCATCAGACAGGTCCAGGAAAAACTGTTTTTT.

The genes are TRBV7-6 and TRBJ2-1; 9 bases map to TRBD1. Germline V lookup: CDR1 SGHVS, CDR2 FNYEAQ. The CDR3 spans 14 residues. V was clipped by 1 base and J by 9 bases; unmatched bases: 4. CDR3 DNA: TGTGCCAGCAGCTTAGGGGGGGGACAGGGTGAGCAGTTCTTC. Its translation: CASSLGGGQGEQFF.

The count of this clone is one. The CDR3 region is CASGLVPGHEQFF. As DNA, the CDR3 is TGTGCTAGTGGTTTGGTCCCTGGGCATGAGCAGTTCTTC. The chain carries TRBV12-5 and TRBJ2-1, with no clear D. Germline CDR1 and CDR2: LGHNT and FRNRAP. Trimming shortened V by 0 bases and J by 8 bases, and 8 bases separated the two germline ends. CDR3 length: 13 amino acids. The complete variable domain, with remaining parts taken from reference TRBV12-5 and TRBJ2-1, reads DARVTQTPRHKVTEMGQEVTMRCQPILGHNTVFWYRQTMMQGLELLAYFRNRAPLDDSGMPKDRFSAEMPDATLATLKIQPSEPRDSAVYFCASGLVPGHEQFFGPGTRLTVL.

In DNA form, the CDR3 reads TGTGCCAGCAGCGTAGGACACGCCCTCGCACACTATGGCTACACCTTC. Residues: CASSVGHALAHYGYTF. The chain couples TRBV9 to TRBJ1-2; D is unresolved. Germline CDR1 is SGDLS and CDR2 is YYNGEE. V gave up 0 bases and J gave up 3 bases, with 15 bases separating them. The CDR3 spans 16 residues.

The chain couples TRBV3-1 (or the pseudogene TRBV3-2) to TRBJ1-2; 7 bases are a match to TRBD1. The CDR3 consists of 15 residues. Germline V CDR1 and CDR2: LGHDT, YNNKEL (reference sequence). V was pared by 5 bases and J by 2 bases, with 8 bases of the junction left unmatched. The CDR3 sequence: CASSKWTGSNYGYTF. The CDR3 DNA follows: TGTGCCAGCAGCAAATGGACAGGTTCCAACTATGGCTACACCTTC.

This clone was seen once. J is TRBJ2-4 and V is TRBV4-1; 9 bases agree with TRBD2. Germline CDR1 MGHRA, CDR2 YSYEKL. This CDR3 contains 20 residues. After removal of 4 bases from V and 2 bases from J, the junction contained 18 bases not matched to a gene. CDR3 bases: TGCGCCAGCAGCCCAAGACTAGCGGTGTGGAGGAGGGATACCAAAAACATTCAGTACTTC. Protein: CASSPRLAVWRRDTKNIQYF.

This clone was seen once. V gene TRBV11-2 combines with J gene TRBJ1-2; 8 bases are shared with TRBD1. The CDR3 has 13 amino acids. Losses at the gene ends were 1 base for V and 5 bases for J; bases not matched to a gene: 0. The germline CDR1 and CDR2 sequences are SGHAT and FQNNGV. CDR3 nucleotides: TGTGCCAGCAGCTTAGGGACAGGGTATGGCTACACCTTC. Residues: CASSLGTGYGYTF.

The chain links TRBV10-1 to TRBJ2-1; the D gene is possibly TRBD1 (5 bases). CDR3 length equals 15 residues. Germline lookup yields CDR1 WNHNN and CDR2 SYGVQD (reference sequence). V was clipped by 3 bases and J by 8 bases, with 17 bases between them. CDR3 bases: TGCGCCAGCAGTGATCAGGGAATGATTTTCGATGAGCAGTTCTTC. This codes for CASSDQGMIFDEQFF.

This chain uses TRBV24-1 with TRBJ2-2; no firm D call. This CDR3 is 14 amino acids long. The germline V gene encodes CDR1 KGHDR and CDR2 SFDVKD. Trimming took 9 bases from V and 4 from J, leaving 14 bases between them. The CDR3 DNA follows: TGTGCCACCGCTGGGCAGTTAGGCACCGGGGAGCTGTTTTTT. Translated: CATAGQLGTGELFF.

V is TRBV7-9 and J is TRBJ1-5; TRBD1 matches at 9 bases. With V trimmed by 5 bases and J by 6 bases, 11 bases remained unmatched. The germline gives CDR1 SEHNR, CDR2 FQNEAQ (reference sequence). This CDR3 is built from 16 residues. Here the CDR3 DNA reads TGTGCCAGCAGCCACTCCCCACAGGGGGCTGGTCAGCCCCAGCATTTT. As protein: CASSHSPQGAGQPQHF.

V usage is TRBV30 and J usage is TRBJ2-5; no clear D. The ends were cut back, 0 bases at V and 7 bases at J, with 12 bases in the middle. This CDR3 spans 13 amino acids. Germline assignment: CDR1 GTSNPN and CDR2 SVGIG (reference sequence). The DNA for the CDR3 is TGTGCCTGGAGTGTAACGGCGTCAGGGACCCAGTACTTC. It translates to CAWSVTASGTQYF. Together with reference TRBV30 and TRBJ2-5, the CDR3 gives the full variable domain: SQTIHQWPATLVQPVGSPLSLECTVEGTSNPNLYWYRQAAGRGLQLLFYSVGIGQISSEVPQNLSASRPQDRQFILSSKKLLLSDSGFYLCAWSVTASGTQYFGPGTRLLVL.

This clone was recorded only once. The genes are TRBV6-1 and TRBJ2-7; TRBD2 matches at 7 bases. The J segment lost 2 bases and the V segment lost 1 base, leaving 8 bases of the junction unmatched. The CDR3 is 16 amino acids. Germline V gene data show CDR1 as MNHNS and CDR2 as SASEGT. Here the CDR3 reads CASSEVLAGLPYEQYF. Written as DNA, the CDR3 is TGTGCCAGCAGTGAAGTATTAGCGGGCCTCCCCTACGAGCAGTACTTC.

The CDR3 loop reads CASSQDGRGIGTEAFF. CDR3 nucleotide sequence: TGTGCCAGCAGTCAAGACGGTCGGGGTATTGGGACTGAAGCTTTCTTT. The chain uses TRBV28 and TRBJ1-1; D is uncertain. V gave up 5 bases and J gave up 5 bases, with 21 bases separating them. Germline V gene lookup returns CDR1 MDHEN and CDR2 SYDVKM. CDR3 length: 16 residues.